The 25 T cell receptor beta chains in this list originate from one sample, sequenced in a study of cytotoxic CD8 clonotypes in ibrutinib-treated CLL. Sequencing was performed with immunoSEQ multiplex PCR; in TCRdb, only in-frame clones are kept and a portion is missing. Among approximately 150,000 clones listed, approximately 80% were seen once. Sample: PBMCs, taken after 24 months of ibrutinib treatment. These receptors came from a human donor with chronic lymphocytic leukemia.

CDR3 sequence reads: CAWSHGNYGYTF. CDR3 DNA: TGTGCCTGGAGTCACGGCAATTATGGCTACACCTTC. The gene calls are TRBV30 and TRBJ1-2, with no clear D. Germline CDR1 GTSNPN, CDR2 SVGIG (reference sequence). V gave up 2 bases and J gave up 5 bases, with 9 bases separating them. The length of the CDR3 is 12 residues.

The rearrangement joins TRBV5-4 to TRBJ2-1; D unclear. Germline CDR1 SGHNT, CDR2 YYREEE (reference sequence). V dropped 4 bases and J dropped 7 bases, with 9 bases sitting between them. The CDR3 totals 12 residues. For the CDR3, the DNA is TGTGCCAGCAGCCTCTATCGGAATGAGCAGTTCTTC. Translated, it gives CASSLYRNEQFF.

The chain couples TRBV6-1 to TRBJ2-5; 9 bases map to TRBD1. The ends lost 2 bases at V and 1 base at J; junction bases unmatched: 5. In germline, CDR1 is MNHNS, CDR2 SASEGT. The CDR3 is 16 amino acids. The CDR3 sequence is CASSEQTGGFQETQYF. CDR3 DNA sequence: TGTGCCAGCAGTGAACAGACAGGGGGGTTCCAAGAGACCCAGTACTTC.

This clone was detected only a few times. The rearrangement uses TRBV7-3 and TRBJ1-6; TRBD1 matches 7 bases. CDR1 is SGHTA, CDR2 FQGTGA, per germline. Trimming at V came to 0 bases and at J to 5 bases, leaving 4 bases not matched to a gene. The CDR3 is 16 residues long. The CDR3 protein is CASSLTPGTDNSPLHF. CDR3 nucleotides: TGTGCCAGCAGCTTAACACCCGGGACAGATAATTCACCCCTCCACTTT.

This clone was picked up many times. The chain carries TRBV4-2 and TRBJ2-2, with D unresolved. Between the trimmed V and J ends, which lost 0 bases and 5 bases, there was a span of 10 bases. Germline V gives CDR1 LGHNA, CDR2 YNFKEQ. The CDR3 consists of 15 residues. The CDR3 bases are TGTGCCAGCAGCCAAGATAGGGCAGTAACCGGGGAGCTGTTTTTT. It codes for CASSQDRAVTGELFF.

This chain joins TRBV7-2 and TRBJ1-1, with TRBD1 as a possible D gene (5 bases). This CDR3 spans 15 amino acids. Germline CDR1 SGHTA, CDR2 FQGNSA. The ends were cut back, 5 bases at V and 0 bases at J, with 13 bases in the middle. This CDR3 is CASSPQAGMNTEAFF. The CDR3 coding sequence is TGTGCCAGCAGCCCCCAGGCAGGGATGAACACTGAAGCTTTCTTT.

V and J are TRBV29-1 and TRBJ1-1; D not resolved. Trimming removed 3 bases from V and 1 base from J, with 9 bases in between. The length of the CDR3 is 13 residues. Germline CDR1 SQVTM, CDR2 ANQGSEA. The CDR3 protein is CSVEGSKNTEAFF. CDR3 nucleotides: TGCAGCGTTGAGGGATCTAAGAACACTGAAGCTTTCTTT.

V is TRBV6-6 and J is TRBJ1-1; 11 bases fit TRBD1. Germline-derived CDR1 and CDR2 are MNHNY and SVGAGI (reference sequence). The CDR3 has 15 residues. The ends lost 5 bases at V and 0 bases at J; junction bases unmatched: 2. CDR3 nucleotides: TGTGCCAGCAGTCCGGGACAGGGGGTGAACACTGAAGCTTTCTTT. It translates to CASSPGQGVNTEAFF.

The chain recombines TRBV9 with TRBJ1-2; D is ambiguous. Germline CDR1 is SGDLS and CDR2 is YYNGEE. V was pared by 0 bases and J by 4 bases, with 10 bases between. CDR3 size: 14 residues. CDR3 nucleotide sequence: TGTGCCAGCAGCGTAGACCCGGGCGGCTATGGCTACACCTTC. Residues: CASSVDPGGYGYTF.

This chain connects TRBV5-1 to TRBJ1-4; no reliable D call. This CDR3 contains 16 residues. Germline V gene lookup returns CDR1 SGHRS and CDR2 YFSETQ. Trimming pared 2 bases from V and 0 bases from J, leaving 11 bases between. The CDR3 nucleotides are TGCGCCAGCAGCTTAGGACGGGCTGCAACTAATGAAAAACTGTTTTTT. Its protein is CASSLGRAATNEKLFF.

The J gene is TRBJ1-5, the V gene TRBV11-1; D is unclear. The V gene lost 5 bases and the J gene lost 1 base, with 15 bases spanning the gap. Germline V gives CDR1 SGHAT, CDR2 FQDESV (reference sequence). This CDR3 spans 16 amino acids. The CDR3 DNA sequence: TGTGCCAGCAGCAAAGGGCCAGGCAGAAGCAATCAGCCCCAGCATTTT. This encodes CASSKGPGRSNQPQHF.

The chain is built from TRBV18 and TRBJ2-5; no definite D call. Germline V gene data show CDR1 as KGHSH and CDR2 as LQKENI. V lost 8 bases, J lost 1 base, and 14 bases lay in between. The CDR3 has 14 amino acids. The CDR3 DNA follows: TGTGCCAGCCAACTCTTGTACAGCCAAGAGACCCAGTACTTC. Protein sequence: CASQLLYSQETQYF.

J is TRBJ1-2 and V is TRBV6-1; TRBD1 agrees at 7 bases. With V trimmed by 8 bases and J by 4 bases, 13 bases remained unmatched. CDR1 and CDR2 from the germline V gene are MNHNS and SASEGT. This CDR3 is built from 15 residues. CDR3 DNA: TGTGCCAGCTCGGAGGGGGCGCCCACCGTCTATGGCTACACCTTC. It yields the protein CASSEGAPTVYGYTF.

The chain employs TRBV19 and TRBJ1-5; D is possibly TRBD1 (5 bases). Germline V lookup: CDR1 LNHDA, CDR2 SQIVND (reference sequence). The CDR3 has 12 amino acids. Trimming pared 8 bases from V and 6 bases from J, leaving 11 bases between. CDR3 DNA sequence: TGTGCCAGTGTTGGGGCGGGTCAGCCCCAGCATTTT. Protein product: CASVGAGQPQHF.

CDR3 in amino acids: CASSQELNRGPWDEQFF. The CDR3 DNA reads TGCGCCAGCAGCCAAGAATTAAATCGGGGGCCTTGGGATGAGCAGTTCTTC. The rearrangement uses TRBV4-1 and TRBJ2-1; possibly TRBD1 or TRBD2 for D (6 bases each). The CDR3 consists of 17 residues. Trimming stripped 0 bases from V and 8 bases from J, with 20 bases between. Germline V CDR1 and CDR2: MGHRA, YSYEKL.

V usage is TRBV5-8 and J usage is TRBJ2-1; D possibly matches TRBD1 or TRBD2 (5 bases each). This CDR3 spans 16 amino acids. The V and J ends lost 2 bases and 6 bases respectively, with 18 bases between them. The germline CDR1 and CDR2 sequences are SGHTS and YDEGEE. CDR3 nucleotides: TGTGCCAGCAGCTTAGGTCGGCGGCAGAGGGGCAATGAGCAGTTCTTC. Encoded protein: CASSLGRRQRGNEQFF.

The J gene is TRBJ2-2, the V gene TRBV9; 11 nucleotides match TRBD1. V was pared by 3 bases and J by 6 bases, with 4 bases of the junction left unmatched. Germline CDR1 reads SGDLS; CDR2 reads YYNGEE. The CDR3 covers 15 residues. The CDR3 nucleotides read TGTGCCAGCAGCGCCGGGACAGGGGGATCCGGGGAGCTGTTTTTT. It is translated as CASSAGTGGSGELFF.

The rearrangement uses TRBV29-1 and TRBJ2-1, with 10 nucleotides matching TRBD1. J was trimmed by 0 bases and V by 7 bases; bases with no gene match: 9. CDR3 size: 16 residues. Germline values: CDR1 SQVTM, CDR2 ANQGSEA. In nucleotides, the CDR3 is TGCAGCGCACCTTCATGGACAGGGGGCTCCTACAATGAGCAGTTCTTC. Its translation: CSAPSWTGGSYNEQFF.

V usage is TRBV28 and J usage is TRBJ2-7, with 10 bases identical to TRBD1. The CDR3 totals 18 residues. CDR1 and CDR2 from the germline V gene are MDHEN and SYDVKM. Trimming at V came to 4 bases and at J to 1 base, leaving 13 bases not matched to a gene. The CDR3 here is CASSSEVGQGGASYEQYF. The CDR3, as DNA: TGTGCCAGCAGTTCCGAGGTCGGACAGGGGGGAGCGTCCTACGAGCAGTACTTC.

The chain combines TRBV18 with TRBJ2-3, with 7 bases identical to TRBD1. J gave up 6 bases and V 3 bases, and 9 bases lay outside the gene matches. This CDR3 has 15 amino acids. The germline V gene has CDR1 KGHSH and CDR2 LQKENI. The DNA of the CDR3 is TGTGCCAGCTCACCTCCCGGACAGGTTGGGGATACGCAGTATTTT. It yields the protein CASSPPGQVGDTQYF.

The CDR3, as DNA: TGCGCCAGCAGTGAGCCTAGCGGGGGCCCTGGCGATACGCAGTATTTT. Translation gives CASSEPSGGPGDTQYF. This sequence joins TRBV10-2 and TRBJ2-3, with 10 nucleotides matching TRBD2. The CDR3 runs to 16 residues. Germline V gives CDR1 WSHSY, CDR2 SAAADI. V dropped 2 bases and J dropped 6; count of bases not matched to a gene: 8.

This rearrangement joins TRBV19 to TRBJ1-5; D uncertain. Germline CDR1 and CDR2: LNHDA and SQIVND (reference sequence). The V end lost 2 bases, the J end lost 0 bases, and 11 bases lay between the germline ends. The CDR3 covers 16 residues. The CDR3 DNA is TGTGCCAGTAGTATAAGGTCCGGGTATAGCAATCAGCCCCAGCATTTT. Translated, it gives CASSIRSGYSNQPQHF.

The chain uses TRBV9 and TRBJ2-1; 7 bases map to TRBD2. The germline V gene encodes CDR1 SGDLS and CDR2 YYNGEE. CDR3 length: 17 residues. J gave up 5 bases and V 4 bases, and 15 bases lay outside the gene matches. In nucleotides, the CDR3 is TGTGCCAGCAGCACTCCGGGACTACCACCACCCCACAATGAGCAGTTCTTC. Translation gives CASSTPGLPPPHNEQFF.

In its sample, this clone was seen once. The CDR3 nucleotides are TGTGCCAGCAGTGAACAGGGGCTTATGAACACTGAAGCTTTCTTT. Translating it yields CASSEQGLMNTEAFF. This sequence joins TRBV2 and TRBJ1-1; D is possibly TRBD1 (6 bases). Trimming cost V 2 bases and J 0 bases, with 10 bases left between them. The germline gives CDR1 SNHLY, CDR2 FYNNEI. The CDR3 contains 15 residues.

This clone has a handful of counts. V usage is TRBV4-2 and J usage is TRBJ1-5, with D hard to call. The ends were cut back, 3 bases at V and 2 bases at J, with 5 bases in the middle. The CDR3 runs to 13 residues. The V gene's germline CDR1 is LGHNA and CDR2 YNFKEQ. CDR3 residues: CASSHGGNQPQHF. The DNA of the CDR3 is TGTGCCAGCAGCCACGGGGGCAATCAGCCCCAGCATTTT.